This TCR beta chain was captured in a study of cytomegalovirus exposure and HLA in healthy donors. Study-wide findings and caveats: It was reportedly the case that the classifier diagnosed cytomegalovirus status with high specificity and sensitivity. What a later analysis reportedly showed was that an Asian-associated ancestry cluster had fewer N-insertions than the approximately 700-donor mean. Listed as cytomegalovirus-associated were 150 or so TCR beta chains. Certain sequence variants were highly shared and formed a cluster, and this cluster was likely a sequencing artifact.

For this clone: What it binds is unknown.

Germline lookup yields CDR1 SGHTA and CDR2 FQGNSA. Trimming took off 8 bases at V and 6 bases at J, with 13 bases between the two ends. The CDR3 is 13 residues long. Use of 60 Vbeta and 13 Jbeta primers characterized the PCR. Repertoires were generated with immunoSEQ multiplex PCR, while TCRdb's copy carries only in-frame clones and drops some. The sample has 150,000 or so clones, 64% seen once; the top ten hold around 3%. The sequenced sample was PBMCs. The clonotype was recovered from a woman in her twenties or thirties in good health and CMV-seropositive. This chain uses TRBV7-2 with TRBJ2-2; D is possibly TRBD2 (5 bases). CDR3 loop: CASGLTWAGELFF. In nucleotides, the CDR3 is TGTGCCAGCGGACTCACCTGGGCCGGGGAGCTGTTTTTT.